Below, 14 T cell receptor beta chains from the same sample are listed, as sequenced in a study of CD8 T cells in ankylosing spondylitis. Points from the study as a whole: Characteristic of ankylosing spondylitis blood, it appeared, was a TCR beta motif comprising eight highly homologous variants.

These receptors' targets are unknown. TCRdb independently ran MiXCR on the 5' RACE reads; one entry per CDR3 protein. The data show roughly 400,000 distinct CDR3 sequences, approximately 20% seen once. Sequences were obtained from blood, either unsorted or a sorted T cell fraction (not recorded which). The receptors were sampled from a male donor with ankylosing spondylitis.

This clonotype was seen only a few times. The V call is TRBV10-3, the J call TRBJ2-7, with 8 nucleotides matching TRBD2. V gave up 4 bases and J gave up 6 bases; unmatched junction bases: 2. Germline V gene lookup returns CDR1 ENHRY and CDR2 SYGVKD. The length of the CDR3 is 12 residues. CDR3 sequence reads: CAISATSVEQYF. Written as DNA, the CDR3 is TGTGCCATCAGTGCGACTAGCGTCGAGCAGTACTTC.

This clonotype was detected a few times. The genes are TRBV12-3 or TRBV12-4 and TRBJ1-1; 8 positions match TRBD1. The CDR3 runs 13 residues. The V segment lost 7 bases and the J segment 3 bases; nucleotides outside the gene matches: 4. CDR3 DNA sequence: TGTGCCAGCACCTTGACAGGGGACACTGAAGCTTTCTTT. This encodes CASTLTGDTEAFF.

This clonotype showed up many times. The chain couples TRBV5-6 to TRBJ2-1, with D hard to call. Trimming took 0 bases from V and 13 from J, leaving 17 bases between them. CDR1 is SGHDT and CDR2 is YYEEEE in the germline V gene. The CDR3 totals 14 residues. This chain's CDR3 is CASSLGRPFVGQFF. CDR3 DNA sequence: TGTGCCAGCAGCTTGGGTAGACCGTTCGTCGGACAGTTCTTC.

The V gene is TRBV24-1, the J gene TRBJ2-1, with 7 bases that match TRBD1. V trimming: 5 bases; J trimming: 1 base; junction bases outside the gene matches: 4. The CDR3 runs to 15 residues. Germline assignment: CDR1 KGHDR and CDR2 SFDVKD. The CDR3 loop is CATSVAGGSYNEQFF. The CDR3 coding sequence is TGTGCCACCAGTGTGGCAGGGGGTTCCTACAATGAGCAGTTCTTC.

This clonotype turned up a few times. V and J are TRBV12-3 or TRBV12-4 and TRBJ2-5, with D possibly TRBD2 on 6 matching bases. This CDR3 spans 16 amino acids. Trimming took off 5 bases at V and 5 bases at J, with 21 bases between the two ends. The CDR3: CASSHTGSRVGETQYF. The CDR3 DNA follows: TGTGCCAGCAGTCACACCGGGAGCCGCGTTGGGGAGACCCAGTACTTC.

In its sample, this clonotype was seen a few times. The CDR3 is CATTSGLNTGELFF. The DNA of the CDR3 is TGTGCCACCACTAGCGGGTTGAACACCGGGGAGCTGTTTTTT. The chain links TRBV10-3 to TRBJ2-2; TRBD2 agrees at 9 bases. The CDR3 consists of 14 residues. With 10 bases clipped from V and 1 base from J, the junction kept 4 bases outside the gene matches. Germline V gene sequence: CDR1 ENHRY, CDR2 SYGVKD.

V usage is TRBV15 and J usage is TRBJ2-1, with D tentatively TRBD2 (6 bases). From germline, CDR1 is LNHNV and CDR2 YYDKDF (reference sequence). This CDR3 has 16 residues. The V end was cut by 3 bases, the J end by 6 bases, with 18 bases between. The CDR3 region is CATSRDPAGSSNEQFF. In DNA form, the CDR3 reads TGTGCCACCAGCAGGGATCCCGCGGGGAGTAGCAATGAGCAGTTCTTC.

The V and J genes are TRBV7-9 and TRBJ1-1, with D possibly matching TRBD1 (5 bases). Trimming shortened V by 5 bases and J by 0 bases, and 16 bases separated the two germline ends. The CDR3 consists of 16 residues. The germline CDR1 and CDR2 sequences are SEHNR and FQNEAQ (reference sequence). The CDR3 here is CASSPYPQGMNTEAFF. As DNA, the CDR3 is TGTGCCAGCAGCCCCTACCCCCAGGGCATGAACACTGAAGCTTTCTTT.

In this sample, this clonotype turned up a few times. The chain links TRBV29-1 to TRBJ1-1; weak D call: TRBD1 (5 bases). Germline-derived CDR1 and CDR2 are SQVTM and ANQGSEA. Trimming removed 4 bases from V and 11 bases from J, with 17 bases in between. This CDR3 contains 12 residues. CDR3 region: CSVGDRLGAAFF. The CDR3 DNA sequence: TGCAGCGTTGGGGACCGACTGGGTGCCGCTTTCTTT.

In its sample, this clonotype was seen a few times. The rearrangement uses TRBV7-2 and TRBJ2-1; 8 positions match TRBD2. CDR3 length: 14 residues. V gave up 7 bases and J gave up 9 bases; unmatched junction bases: 11. Per the germline V gene, CDR1 is SGHTA and CDR2 is FQGNSA. CDR3 amino acids: CASNFAHSGSEQFF. CDR3 DNA: TGTGCCAGCAACTTTGCCCACAGCGGGAGTGAGCAGTTCTTC.

This clonotype has more than one count but fewer than ten. The V call is TRBV30, the J call TRBJ2-1; TRBD1 is a possible D gene (5 bases). CDR1 GTSNPN and CDR2 SVGIG come from the germline V gene (reference sequence). With 4 bases removed from V and 3 bases from J, the gap between germline ends came to 16 bases. CDR3 length: 15 amino acids. The CDR3 DNA reads TGTGCCTGGATCCAAGACAGCGCCATCTACAATGAGCAGTTCTTC. Its protein is CAWIQDSAIYNEQFF.

For the CDR3, the DNA is TGCGCCAGCAGCCCGGGAGTCGCGAACACCGGGGAGCTGTTTTTT. Translating it yields CASSPGVANTGELFF. The J gene is TRBJ2-2, the V gene TRBV5-1; TRBD2 is a possible D gene (6 bases). V was pared by 4 bases and J by 0 bases, with 10 bases between. The V gene's germline CDR1 is SGHRS and CDR2 YFSETQ. The length of the CDR3 is 15 residues. Filled out from reference TRBV5-1 and TRBJ2-2, the complete variable domain reads KAGVTQTPRYLIKTRGQQVTLSCSPISGHRSVSWYQQTPGQGLQFLFEYFSETQRNKGNFPGRFSGRQFSNSRSEMNVSTLELGDSALYLCASSPGVANTGELFFGEGSRLTVL.

This chain joins TRBV5-1 and TRBJ1-5, with D maybe TRBD1 (5 bases). Trimming removed 2 bases at V and 5 bases at J, with 14 bases between. The CDR3 has 15 amino acids. Germline CDR1 SGHRS, CDR2 YFSETQ. CDR3 in DNA: TGCGCCAGCAGCTTCCTGGGGGGTCCTTATCAGCCCCAGCATTTT. This gives the protein CASSFLGGPYQPQHF.

This clonotype came up a few times. J is TRBJ2-5 and V is TRBV29-1; D unresolved. The CDR3 covers 12 residues. The germline V gene has CDR1 SQVTM and CDR2 ANQGSEA. Trimming pared 3 bases from V and 5 bases from J, leaving 10 bases between. The CDR3 nucleotides read TGCAGCGTTGACCCTTGGAGCGAGACCCAGTACTTC. It codes for CSVDPWSETQYF.